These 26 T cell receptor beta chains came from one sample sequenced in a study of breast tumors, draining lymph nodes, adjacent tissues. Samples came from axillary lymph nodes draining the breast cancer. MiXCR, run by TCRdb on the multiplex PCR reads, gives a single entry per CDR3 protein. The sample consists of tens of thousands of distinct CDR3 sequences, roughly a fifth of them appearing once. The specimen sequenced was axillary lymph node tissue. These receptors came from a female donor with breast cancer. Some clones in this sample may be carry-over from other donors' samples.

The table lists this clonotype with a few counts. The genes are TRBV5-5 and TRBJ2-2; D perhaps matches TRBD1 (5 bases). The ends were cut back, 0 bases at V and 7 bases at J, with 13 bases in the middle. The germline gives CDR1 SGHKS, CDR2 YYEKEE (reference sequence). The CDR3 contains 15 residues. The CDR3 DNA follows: TGTGCCAGCAGCTTGGTTCAGGGTGTTGGCGGGGAGCTGTTTTTT. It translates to CASSLVQGVGGELFF. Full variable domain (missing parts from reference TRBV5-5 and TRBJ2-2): DAGVTQSPTHLIKTRGQQVTLRCSPISGHKSVSWYQQVLGQGPQFIFQYYEKEERGRGNFPDRFSARQFPNYSSELNVNALLLGDSALYLCASSLVQGVGGELFFGEGSRLTVL.

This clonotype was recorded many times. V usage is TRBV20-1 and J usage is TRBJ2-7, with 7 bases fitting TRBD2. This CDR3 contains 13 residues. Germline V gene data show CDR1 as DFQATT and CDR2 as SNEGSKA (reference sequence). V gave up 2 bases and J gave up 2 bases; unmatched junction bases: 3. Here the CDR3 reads CSARTAGTYEQYF. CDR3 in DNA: TGCAGTGCTAGAACAGCGGGGACCTACGAGCAGTACTTC.

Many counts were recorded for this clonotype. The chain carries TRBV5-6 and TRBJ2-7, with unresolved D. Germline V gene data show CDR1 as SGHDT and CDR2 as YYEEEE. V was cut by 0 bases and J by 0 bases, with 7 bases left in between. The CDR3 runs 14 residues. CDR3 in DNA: TGTGCCAGCAGCTTGGACGGTAGCTCCTACGAGCAGTACTTC. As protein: CASSLDGSSYEQYF.

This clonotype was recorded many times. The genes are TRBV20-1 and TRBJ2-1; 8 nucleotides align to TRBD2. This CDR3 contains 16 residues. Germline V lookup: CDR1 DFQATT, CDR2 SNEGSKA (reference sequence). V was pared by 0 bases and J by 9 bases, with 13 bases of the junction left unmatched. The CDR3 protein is CSARDLRSGRSSEQFF. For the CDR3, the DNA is TGCAGTGCTAGAGATTTGAGGAGCGGGAGAAGTAGTGAGCAGTTCTTC.

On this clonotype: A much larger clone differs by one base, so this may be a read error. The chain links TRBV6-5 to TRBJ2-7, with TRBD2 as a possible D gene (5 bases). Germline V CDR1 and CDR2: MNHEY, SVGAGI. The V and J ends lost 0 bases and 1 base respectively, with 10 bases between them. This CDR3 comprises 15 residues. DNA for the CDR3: TGTGCCAGCAGTTACTCGGCGGGCTGGTCCTACGAGCAGTACTTC. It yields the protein CASSYSAGWSYEQYF.

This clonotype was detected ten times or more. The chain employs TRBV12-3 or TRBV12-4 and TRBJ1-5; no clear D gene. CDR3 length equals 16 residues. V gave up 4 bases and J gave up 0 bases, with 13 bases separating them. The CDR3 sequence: CASSSVGSYSNQPQHF. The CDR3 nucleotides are TGTGCCAGCAGTTCTGTGGGGTCGTATAGCAATCAGCCCCAGCATTTT.

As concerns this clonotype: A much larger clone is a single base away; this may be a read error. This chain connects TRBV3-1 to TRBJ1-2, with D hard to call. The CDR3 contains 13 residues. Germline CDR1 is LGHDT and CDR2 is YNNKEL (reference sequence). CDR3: CASNQVIGRGYTF. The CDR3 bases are TGTGCCAGCAACCAAGTTATCGGTCGTGGCTACACCTTC.

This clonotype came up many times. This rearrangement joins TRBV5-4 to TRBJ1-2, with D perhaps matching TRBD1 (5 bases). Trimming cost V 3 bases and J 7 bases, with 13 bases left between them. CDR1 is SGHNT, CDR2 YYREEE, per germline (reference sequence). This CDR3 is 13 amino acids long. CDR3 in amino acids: CASSWRGESGYTF. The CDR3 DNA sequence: TGTGCCAGCAGCTGGAGGGGAGAGAGTGGCTACACCTTC.

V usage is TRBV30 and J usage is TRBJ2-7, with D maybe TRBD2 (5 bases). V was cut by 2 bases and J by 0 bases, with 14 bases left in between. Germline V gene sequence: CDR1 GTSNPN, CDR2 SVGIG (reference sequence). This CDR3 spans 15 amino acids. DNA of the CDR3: TGTGCCTGGAGTCGCAAACTAGTAAACTCCTACGAGCAGTACTTC. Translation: CAWSRKLVNSYEQYF. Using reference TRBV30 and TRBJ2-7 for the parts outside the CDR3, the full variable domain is SQTIHQWPATLVQPVGSPLSLECTVEGTSNPNLYWYRQAAGRGLQLLFYSVGIGQISSEVPQNLSASRPQDRQFILSSKKLLLSDSGFYLCAWSRKLVNSYEQYFGPGTRLTVT.

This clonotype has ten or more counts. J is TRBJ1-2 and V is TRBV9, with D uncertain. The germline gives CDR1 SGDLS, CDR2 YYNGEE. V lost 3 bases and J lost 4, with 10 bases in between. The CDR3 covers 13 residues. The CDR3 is CASSAGALYGYTF. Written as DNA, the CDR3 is TGTGCCAGCAGCGCGGGAGCGCTCTATGGCTACACCTTC.

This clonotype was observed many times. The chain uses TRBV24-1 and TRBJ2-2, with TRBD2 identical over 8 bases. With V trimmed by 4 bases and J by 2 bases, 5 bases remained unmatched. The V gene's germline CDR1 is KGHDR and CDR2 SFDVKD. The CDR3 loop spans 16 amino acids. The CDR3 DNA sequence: TGTGCCACCAGTGAGTTAGCGGGATACAACACCGGGGAGCTGTTTTTT. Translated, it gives CATSELAGYNTGELFF.

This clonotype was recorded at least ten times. Here the CDR3 reads CASSLDPSPGNTIYF. Here the CDR3 DNA reads TGTGCCAGCAGCCTGGACCCTTCCCCTGGAAACACCATATATTTT. The chain recombines TRBV9 with TRBJ1-3; no definite D call. The germline V gene has CDR1 SGDLS and CDR2 YYNGEE. The CDR3 totals 15 residues. V was trimmed by 4 bases and J by 2 bases, leaving 13 bases between them.

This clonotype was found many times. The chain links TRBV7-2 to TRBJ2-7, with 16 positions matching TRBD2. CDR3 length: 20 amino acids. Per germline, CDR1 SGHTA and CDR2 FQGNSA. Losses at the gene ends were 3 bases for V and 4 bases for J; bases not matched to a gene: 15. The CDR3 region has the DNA TGTGCCAGCAGCTTGAGAACCGGGACTAGCGGGAGGGGGGACTTGTACGAGCAGTACTTC. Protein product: CASSLRTGTSGRGDLYEQYF.

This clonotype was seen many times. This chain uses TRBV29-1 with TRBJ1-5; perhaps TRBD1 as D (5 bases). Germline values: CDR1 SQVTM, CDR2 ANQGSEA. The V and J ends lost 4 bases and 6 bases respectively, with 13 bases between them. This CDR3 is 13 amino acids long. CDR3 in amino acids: CSVGQGGGQPQHF. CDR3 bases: TGCAGCGTTGGGCAGGGCGGGGGTCAGCCCCAGCATTTT.

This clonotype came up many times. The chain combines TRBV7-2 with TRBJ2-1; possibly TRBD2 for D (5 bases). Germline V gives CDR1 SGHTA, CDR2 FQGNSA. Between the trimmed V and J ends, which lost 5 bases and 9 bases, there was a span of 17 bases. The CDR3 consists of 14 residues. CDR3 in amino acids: CASSKLGFDAEQFF. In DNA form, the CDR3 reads TGTGCCAGCAGCAAACTAGGTTTTGACGCTGAGCAGTTCTTC.

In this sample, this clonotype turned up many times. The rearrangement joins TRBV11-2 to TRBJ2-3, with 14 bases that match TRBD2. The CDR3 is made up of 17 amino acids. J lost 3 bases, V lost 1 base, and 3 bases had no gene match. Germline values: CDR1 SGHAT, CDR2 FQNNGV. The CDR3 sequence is CASSLATSGRATDTQYF. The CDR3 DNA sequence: TGTGCCAGCAGCTTAGCGACTAGCGGGAGGGCTACAGATACGCAGTATTTT.

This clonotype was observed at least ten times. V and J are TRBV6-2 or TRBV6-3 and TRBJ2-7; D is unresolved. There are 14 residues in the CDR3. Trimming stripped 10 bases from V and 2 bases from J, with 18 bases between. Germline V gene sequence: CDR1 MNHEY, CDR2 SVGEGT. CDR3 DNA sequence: TGTGCCACCAAAGGCTCCTGGATGCCCTACGAGCAGTACTTC. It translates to CATKGSWMPYEQYF.

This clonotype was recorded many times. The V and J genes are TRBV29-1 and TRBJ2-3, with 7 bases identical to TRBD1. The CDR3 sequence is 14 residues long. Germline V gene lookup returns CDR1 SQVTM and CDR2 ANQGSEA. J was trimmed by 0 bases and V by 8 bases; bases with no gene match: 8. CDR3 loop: CSTSTGISTDTQYF. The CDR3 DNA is TGCAGCACCTCGACAGGGATTAGCACAGATACGCAGTATTTT.

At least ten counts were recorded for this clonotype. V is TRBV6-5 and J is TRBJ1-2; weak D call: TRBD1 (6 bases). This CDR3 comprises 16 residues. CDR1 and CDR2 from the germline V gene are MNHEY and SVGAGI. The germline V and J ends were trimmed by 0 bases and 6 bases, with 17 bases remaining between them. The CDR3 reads CASSYSAGALIDGYTF. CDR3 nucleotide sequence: TGTGCCAGCAGTTACTCGGCGGGGGCCCTGATAGATGGCTACACCTTC.

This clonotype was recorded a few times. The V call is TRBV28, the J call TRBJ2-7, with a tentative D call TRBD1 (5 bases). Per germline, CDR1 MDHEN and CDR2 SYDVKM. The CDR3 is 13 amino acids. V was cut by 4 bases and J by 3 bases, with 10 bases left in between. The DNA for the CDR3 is TGTGCCAGCAGTTCCCCCCAGGGCTACGAGCAGTACTTC. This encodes CASSSPQGYEQYF. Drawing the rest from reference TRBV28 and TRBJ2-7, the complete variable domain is DVKVTQSSRYLVKRTGEKVFLECVQDMDHENMFWYRQDPGLGLRLIYFSYDVKMKEKGDIPEGYSVSREKKERFSLILESASTNQTSMYLCASSSPQGYEQYFGPGTRLTVT.

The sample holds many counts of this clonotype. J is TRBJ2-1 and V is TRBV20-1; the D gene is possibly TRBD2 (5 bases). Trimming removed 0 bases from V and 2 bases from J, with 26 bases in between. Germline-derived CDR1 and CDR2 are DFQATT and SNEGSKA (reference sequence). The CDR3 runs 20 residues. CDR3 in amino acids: CSARDLREGSSSGAYNEQFF. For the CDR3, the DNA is TGCAGTGCTAGAGATCTACGCGAGGGCAGCAGTAGTGGGGCCTACAATGAGCAGTTCTTC.

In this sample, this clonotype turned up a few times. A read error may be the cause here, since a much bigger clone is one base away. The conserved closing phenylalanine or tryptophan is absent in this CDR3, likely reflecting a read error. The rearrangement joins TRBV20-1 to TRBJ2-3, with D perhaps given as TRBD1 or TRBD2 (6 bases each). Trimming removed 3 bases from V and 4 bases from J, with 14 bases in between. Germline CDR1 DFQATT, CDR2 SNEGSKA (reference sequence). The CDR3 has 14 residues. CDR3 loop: CSARTAGEADTQYL. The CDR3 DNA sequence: TGCAGTGCTAGGACGGCAGGGGAGGCAGATACGCAGTATCTT.

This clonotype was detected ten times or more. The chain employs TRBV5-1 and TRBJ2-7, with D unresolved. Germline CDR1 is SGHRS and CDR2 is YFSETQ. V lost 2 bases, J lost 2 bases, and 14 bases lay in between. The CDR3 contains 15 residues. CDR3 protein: CASSFLPDGAYEQYF. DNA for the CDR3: TGCGCCAGCAGCTTTCTCCCCGACGGAGCCTACGAGCAGTACTTC.

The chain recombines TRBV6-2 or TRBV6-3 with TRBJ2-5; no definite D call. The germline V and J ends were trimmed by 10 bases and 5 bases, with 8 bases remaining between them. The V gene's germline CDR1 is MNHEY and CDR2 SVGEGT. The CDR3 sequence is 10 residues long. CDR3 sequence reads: CANRWETQYF. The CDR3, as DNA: TGTGCCAACCGCTGGGAGACCCAGTACTTC.

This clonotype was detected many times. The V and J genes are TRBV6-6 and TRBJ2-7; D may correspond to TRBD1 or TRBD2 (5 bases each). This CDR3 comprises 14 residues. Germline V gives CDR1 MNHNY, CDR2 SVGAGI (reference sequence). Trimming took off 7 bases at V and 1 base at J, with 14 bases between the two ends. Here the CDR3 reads CASIRDPASYEQYF. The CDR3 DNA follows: TGTGCCAGCATACGGGACCCAGCATCCTACGAGCAGTACTTC.

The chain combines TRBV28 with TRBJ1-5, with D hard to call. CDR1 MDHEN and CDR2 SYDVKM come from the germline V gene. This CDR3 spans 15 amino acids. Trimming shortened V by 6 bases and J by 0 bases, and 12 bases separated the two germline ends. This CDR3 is CASSYMSGSNQPQHF. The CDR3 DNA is TGTGCCAGCAGCTATATGTCGGGTAGCAATCAGCCCCAGCATTTT.